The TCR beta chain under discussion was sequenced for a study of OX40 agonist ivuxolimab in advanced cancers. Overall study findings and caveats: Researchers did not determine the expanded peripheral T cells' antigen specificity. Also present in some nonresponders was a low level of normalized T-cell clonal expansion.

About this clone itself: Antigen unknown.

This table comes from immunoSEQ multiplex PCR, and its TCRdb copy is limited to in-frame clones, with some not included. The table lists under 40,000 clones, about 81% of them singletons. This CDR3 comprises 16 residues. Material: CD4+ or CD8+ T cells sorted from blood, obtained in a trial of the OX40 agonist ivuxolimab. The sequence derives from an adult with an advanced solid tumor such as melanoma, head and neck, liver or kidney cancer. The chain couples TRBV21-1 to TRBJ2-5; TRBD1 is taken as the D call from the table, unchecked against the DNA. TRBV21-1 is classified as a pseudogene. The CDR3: CASSLDRRMDQETQYF. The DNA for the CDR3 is TGTGCCAGCAGCCTCGACAGGCGGATGGACCAAGAGACCCAGTACTTC.